This passage covers 28 T cell receptor beta chains from one sample sequenced in a study of cytomegalovirus exposure and HLA in healthy donors. PCR amplification relied on 60 Vbeta primers (plus 13 Jbeta primers). Generated by immunoSEQ multiplex PCR, the TCRdb table keeps only in-frame clones and is missing some. The table lists some 120,000 clones, roughly 80% of them singletons. Material: PBMCs. The receptors come from a young man in good health and CMV-seronegative.

The CDR3 DNA reads TGCGCCAGCAGCCCTTTCTTGGAGGTATCCAGCCTTCTTGGCTACACCTTC. This gives the protein CASSPFLEVSSLLGYTF. The rearrangement uses TRBV4-1 and TRBJ1-2; D call uncertain. The length of the CDR3 is 17 residues. CDR1 is MGHRA, CDR2 YSYEKL, per germline. Deletions cut 4 bases from V and 7 bases from J, with 25 bases between.

The chain is built from TRBV28 and TRBJ1-1; D perhaps matches TRBD1 (6 bases). The V gene lost 4 bases and the J gene lost 1 base, with 13 bases spanning the gap. This CDR3 has 15 amino acids. Germline values: CDR1 MDHEN, CDR2 SYDVKM. This CDR3 reads CASSSPRGKNTEAFF. The CDR3 coding sequence is TGTGCCAGCAGTTCCCCCAGGGGAAAGAACACTGAAGCTTTCTTT.

The chain recombines TRBV6-4 with TRBJ2-1; TRBD1 matches at 8 bases. V was pared by 5 bases and J by 0 bases, with 3 bases of the junction left unmatched. This CDR3 contains 15 residues. The germline gives CDR1 MRHNA, CDR2 SNTAGT. Here the CDR3 reads CASSNTGGSYNEQFF. In nucleotides, the CDR3 is TGTGCCAGCAGTAATACAGGGGGCTCCTACAATGAGCAGTTCTTC.

V usage is TRBV30 and J usage is TRBJ1-4, with 8 bases that match TRBD1. Germline V lookup: CDR1 GTSNPN, CDR2 SVGIG (reference sequence). CDR3 length: 12 residues. DNA for the CDR3: TGTGCGCTGGGACAGGCGGGCGAAAAACTGTTTTTT. Its protein is CALGQAGEKLFF.

V is TRBV28 and J is TRBJ2-6; D may be TRBD1 (6 bases). Germline CDR1 MDHEN, CDR2 SYDVKM. V lost 5 bases and J 1 base, leaving 15 bases between the germline ends. The CDR3 runs to 17 residues. The CDR3 DNA follows: TGTGCCAGCAGTAGAACAGGGACGGTGTCTGGGGCCAACGTCCTGACTTTC. Protein: CASSRTGTVSGANVLTF.

This chain uses TRBV5-1 with TRBJ1-1, with 12 bases identical to TRBD1. The CDR3 runs to 16 residues. Trimming cost V 0 bases and J 4 bases; bases outside gene matches: 4. Germline V gives CDR1 SGHRS, CDR2 YFSETQ. The CDR3 region is CASSLVPGQGATEAFF. CDR3 coding DNA: TGCGCCAGCAGCTTGGTCCCGGGACAGGGGGCCACTGAAGCTTTCTTT.

This chain connects TRBV15 to TRBJ2-3; 7 nucleotides line up with TRBD2. CDR3 length equals 18 residues. J gave up 3 bases and V 5 bases, and 17 bases lay outside the gene matches. Germline V gives CDR1 LNHNV, CDR2 YYDKDF (reference sequence). This CDR3 is CATSGRSGTIIGTDTQYF. The CDR3 region has the DNA TGTGCCACCAGCGGGAGAAGCGGGACTATCATTGGGACAGATACGCAGTATTTT.

This clone was found once. The CDR3 DNA is TGTGCCATCAGTGAACCTGGACAGGCGGACAACTATGGCTACACCTTC. It yields the protein CAISEPGQADNYGYTF. The chain employs TRBV10-3 and TRBJ1-2; the match to TRBD1 covers 7 bases. Unmatched junction bases numbered 9, after V lost 3 bases and J lost 2 bases. This CDR3 contains 16 residues. CDR1 is ENHRY and CDR2 is SYGVKD in the germline V gene.

The gene calls are TRBV11-2 and TRBJ2-2; the D is unclear. The germline V gene encodes CDR1 SGHAT and CDR2 FQNNGV. V was clipped by 6 bases and J by 1 base, with 9 bases between them. This CDR3 spans 14 amino acids. CDR3 protein: CASRRTENTGELFF. The CDR3, as DNA: TGTGCCAGCAGGCGAACAGAGAACACCGGGGAGCTGTTTTTT.

The chain's CDR3 is CASSLRQGLYNEQFF. The CDR3 DNA follows: TGCGCCAGCAGCCTTCGACAGGGACTCTACAATGAGCAGTTCTTC. The chain has TRBV4-1 and TRBJ2-1, with D possibly being TRBD1 (7 bases). In germline, CDR1 is MGHRA, CDR2 YSYEKL. This CDR3 has 15 residues. V lost 4 bases and J 3 bases, leaving 13 bases between the germline ends.

The rearrangement joins TRBV10-3 to TRBJ1-1; D is unresolved. Trimming shortened V by 8 bases and J by 4 bases, and 11 bases separated the two germline ends. Germline-derived CDR1 and CDR2 are ENHRY and SYGVKD. CDR3 length equals 12 residues. In DNA form, the CDR3 reads TGTGCCATCGGAGGCTCGGGCACTGAAGCTTTCTTT. This translates into CAIGGSGTEAFF.

J is TRBJ2-3 and V is TRBV27; D is perhaps TRBD1 (6 bases). The CDR3 totals 16 residues. V was trimmed by 4 bases and J by 0 bases, leaving 14 bases between them. Germline loops: CDR1 MNHEY, CDR2 SMNVEV (reference sequence). Written as DNA, the CDR3 is TGTGCCAGCAGTTACTTACAGGGTTCTAGCACAGATACGCAGTATTTT. Its translation: CASSYLQGSSTDTQYF.

This clone has a handful of counts. J is TRBJ1-4 and V is TRBV12-5; tentatively, D is TRBD1 (5 bases). Trimming took off 5 bases at V and 0 bases at J, with 10 bases between the two ends. The length of the CDR3 is 15 residues. The germline V gene encodes CDR1 LGHNT and CDR2 FRNRAP. CDR3 in DNA: TGTGCTAGTGGTGACAGAAAAACAACTAATGAAAAACTGTTTTTT. Its translation: CASGDRKTTNEKLFF. Full variable domain (rest looked up from reference TRBV12-5 and TRBJ1-4): DARVTQTPRHKVTEMGQEVTMRCQPILGHNTVFWYRQTMMQGLELLAYFRNRAPLDDSGMPKDRFSAEMPDATLATLKIQPSEPRDSAVYFCASGDRKTTNEKLFFGSGTQLSVL.

The chain carries TRBV9 and TRBJ2-7; D might be TRBD1 (6 bases). The CDR3 totals 12 residues. CDR1 is SGDLS and CDR2 is YYNGEE in the germline V gene. The V end was cut by 3 bases, the J end by 2 bases, with 6 bases between. The CDR3 sequence is CASSGDTYEQYF. CDR3 DNA sequence: TGTGCCAGCAGCGGGGACACCTACGAGCAGTACTTC.

The chain has TRBV5-4 and TRBJ2-2; 11 nucleotides align to TRBD2. The V gene's germline CDR1 is SGHNT and CDR2 YYREEE (reference sequence). The CDR3 totals 16 residues. J gave up 4 bases and V 4 bases, and 6 bases lay outside the gene matches. The chain's CDR3 is CASSPLAGGPTGELFF. The CDR3 DNA is TGTGCCAGCAGCCCCCTAGCGGGAGGCCCCACCGGGGAGCTGTTTTTT.

Note on this clone: This CDR3 is also generated by other DNA sequences in the sample. The rearrangement joins TRBV7-9 to TRBJ1-2; weak D call: TRBD1 (6 bases). V was clipped by 2 bases and J by 6 bases, with 10 bases between them. Germline-derived CDR1 and CDR2 are SEHNR and FQNEAQ (reference sequence). The CDR3 runs to 13 residues. As DNA, the CDR3 is TGTGCCAGCAGCTTACAGGGGTTACATGGCTACACCTTC. This sequence encodes CASSLQGLHGYTF.

The chain has TRBV29-1 and TRBJ2-7, with 7 bases aligning to TRBD1. CDR3 length: 14 amino acids. V lost 3 bases and J lost 2; bases outside the gene matches: 7. The V gene's germline CDR1 is SQVTM and CDR2 ANQGSEA. CDR3 coding DNA: TGCAGCGTTGAGGTCGGGACAGCAACCTACGAGCAGTACTTC. Amino acid sequence: CSVEVGTATYEQYF.

V usage is TRBV28 and J usage is TRBJ2-1; 7 bases align to TRBD2. Germline assignment: CDR1 MDHEN and CDR2 SYDVKM. The ends lost 7 bases at V and 10 bases at J; junction bases unmatched: 13. The CDR3 sequence is 14 residues long. The CDR3 DNA is TGTGCCAGCATCGGGACTATACTCACCGTCGAGCAGTTCTTC. Its translation is CASIGTILTVEQFF.

V and J are TRBV19 and TRBJ2-7; TRBD2 matches 7 bases. J lost 3 bases, V lost 4 bases, and 9 bases had no gene match. Per germline, CDR1 LNHDA and CDR2 SQIVND (reference sequence). This CDR3 is built from 15 residues. As DNA, the CDR3 is TGTGCCAGTAGTACGCGATGGCTAGCGGTCTACGAGCAGTACTTC. Translating it yields CASSTRWLAVYEQYF.

The chain has TRBV27 and TRBJ1-4, with D perhaps matching TRBD1 (5 bases). This CDR3 has 14 residues. Trimming removed 2 bases at V and 12 bases at J, with 16 bases between. Per the germline V gene, CDR1 is MNHEY and CDR2 is SMNVEV (reference sequence). The CDR3 reads CASSLGSGGKELFF. The CDR3 coding sequence is TGTGCCAGCAGTTTAGGATCGGGGGGGAAAGAACTGTTTTTT.

This clone was observed a handful of times. The rearrangement joins TRBV28 to TRBJ2-7, with 7 bases that match TRBD2. The V and J ends lost 1 base and 2 bases, in that order; junction bases with no gene match: 2. The CDR3 totals 14 residues. Germline V gene data show CDR1 as MDHEN and CDR2 as SYDVKM. This chain's CDR3 is CASSLLGGTYEQYF. The DNA for the CDR3 is TGTGCCAGCAGTTTATTGGGGGGGACCTACGAGCAGTACTTC.

In nucleotides, the CDR3 is TGTGCCAGCTCAGACAGGGGGGGGCCTGAAGCTTTCTTT. Protein: CASSDRGGPEAFF. V and J are TRBV18 and TRBJ1-1; TRBD1 agrees at 9 bases. This CDR3 contains 13 residues. Germline loops: CDR1 KGHSH, CDR2 LQKENI. The V gene end was trimmed by 5 bases and the J gene end by 6 bases; junction bases not matched to a gene: 4.

This clone was seen more than once but under ten times. This chain links TRBV9 with TRBJ2-5, with 10 bases aligning to TRBD2. Trimming at V came to 0 bases and at J to 5 bases, leaving 7 bases not matched to a gene. The length of the CDR3 is 16 residues. Germline CDR1 is SGDLS and CDR2 is YYNGEE. CDR3 residues: CASSVVASGSAETQYF. DNA for the CDR3: TGTGCCAGCAGCGTAGTCGCTAGCGGGAGTGCGGAGACCCAGTACTTC.

The CDR3 region is CASSPLRTGVGTGELFF. The CDR3 region has the DNA TGTGCCAGCAGCCCACTCCGGACAGGGGTGGGCACCGGGGAGCTGTTTTTT. This chain connects TRBV7-7 to TRBJ2-2; the match to TRBD1 covers 9 bases. Per germline, CDR1 SSHAT and CDR2 FNYEAQ (reference sequence). V dropped 5 bases and J dropped 4; count of bases not matched to a gene: 11. The CDR3 is 17 residues long.

The chain recombines TRBV6-5 with TRBJ1-1; 9 bases are a match to TRBD1. Per the germline V gene, CDR1 is MNHEY and CDR2 is SVGAGI. Losses at the gene ends were 6 bases for V and 3 bases for J; bases not matched to a gene: 8. This CDR3 region has 15 residues. The CDR3 bases are TGTGCCAGCAGCCCTCAACAGGGGGCTTACACTGAAGCTTTCTTT. Translated, it gives CASSPQQGAYTEAFF.

The rearrangement uses TRBV6-4 and TRBJ2-3; TRBD2 matches at 14 bases. V was pared by 2 bases and J by 0 bases, with 13 bases of the junction left unmatched. The CDR3 contains 21 residues. From germline, CDR1 is MRHNA and CDR2 SNTAGT. The CDR3 reads CASSDRSFGTSGSPSTDTQYF. The CDR3 DNA reads TGTGCCAGCAGTGACCGATCATTCGGGACTAGCGGGAGCCCTAGCACAGATACGCAGTATTTT.

V gene TRBV9 combines with J gene TRBJ2-1; a possible D gene is TRBD2 (6 bases). The V end was cut by 5 bases, the J end by 4 bases, with 10 bases between. The CDR3 loop spans 13 amino acids. From germline, CDR1 is SGDLS and CDR2 YYNGEE. CDR3 amino acids: CASSGGLYNEQFF. In DNA, the CDR3 is TGTGCCAGCAGTGGGGGACTGTACAATGAGCAGTTCTTC.

CDR3 sequence reads: CASSLGENTIYF. CDR3 DNA: TGTGCCAGCAGCTTAGGGGAAAACACCATATATTTT. V usage is TRBV5-6 and J usage is TRBJ1-3, with D tentatively TRBD1 (5 bases). In germline, CDR1 is SGHDT, CDR2 YYEEEE. The CDR3 has 12 amino acids. V shed 2 bases and J shed 6 bases, with 6 bases lying between them.